This TCR beta chain was observed in a study of cytomegalovirus exposure and HLA in healthy donors. The PCR ran on 60 Vbeta and 13 Jbeta primers. Profiled with immunoSEQ multiplex PCR; TCRdb holds only in-frame clones, not every one. Of about 190,000 clones listed, roughly 80% are singletons. Study-level points and caveats: In a later analysis, specific HLA alleles were associated with 15,000 to 20,000 TCR beta sequences at a 0.05 false discovery rate. Later findings reportedly placed an Asian-associated ancestry cluster below the approximately 670-donor mean for N-insertions.

Healthy individuals who donated bone marrow served as the donors. The CDR3 totals 16 residues. Germline V CDR1 and CDR2: SNHLY, FYNNEI. The J segment lost 4 bases and the V segment lost 4 bases, leaving 12 bases of the junction unmatched. This clone showed up just a few times. The antigen is undetermined. The sequence came from a woman aged 25-40 years in good health and CMV-seropositive. This chain uses TRBV2 with TRBJ1-1; 7 nucleotides agree with TRBD1. Sequencing used PBMCs. Here the CDR3 DNA reads TGTGCCAGCAGTGTTGCGGGTGGTAGACAGGGCACTGAAGCTTTCTTT. Amino acid sequence: CASSVAGGRQGTEAFF.